This T cell receptor (beta chain) was recovered during a study of CD8+CD57+ T cells in acquired aplastic anemia. The template for TCR beta VDJ and CDR3 sequence profiling was genomic DNA. TCRdb re-called the reads through MiXCR, storing one row per CDR3 protein. This repertoire shows 400,000 to 450,000 distinct CDR3 sequences, 65% to 80% found once; its top ten account for 3.5% to 4.5%. The specimen sequenced was sorted CD4+, CD8+, or CD8+CD57+ T cells (not recorded which) from PBMCs. This TCR was sampled from a human donor in good health, serving as a control.

The CDR3 protein is CASSELSRGGEQYF. CDR3 in DNA: TGTGCCAGCAGTGAATTATCACGGGGGGGGGAGCAGTACTTC. V and J are TRBV6-1 and TRBJ2-7; 8 bases fit TRBD2. The germline V gene has CDR1 MNHNS and CDR2 SASEGT. Trimming removed 2 bases from V and 7 bases from J; junction bases left unmatched: 7. The CDR3 contains 14 residues.